This T cell receptor (beta chain) was captured by sequencing in a study of T cell responses to AZD1222 COVID-19 vaccine. Some clones are missing from TCRdb's copy, which holds only in-frame ones; the method was immunoSEQ multiplex PCR. The table records roughly 100,000 clones, 92% of them present only once. V dropped 2 bases and J dropped 4; count of bases not matched to a gene: 2. The germline gives CDR1 MRHNA, CDR2 SNTAGT. There are 16 residues in the CDR3. General study findings and limits: Reports indicate that nearly half of spike-specific TCRs are directed at unmutated variant regions.

Concerning this clone itself: Its target is unknown.

The sequencing used peripheral blood, collected on day 0 of AZD1222 vaccination. This chain connects TRBV6-4 to TRBJ2-1; 13 nucleotides line up with TRBD2. This receptor was obtained from an adult in good health. The CDR3 DNA reads as TGTGCCAGCAGTGACGGACTAGCGGGAGAGTACAATGAGCAGTTCTTC. This translates into CASSDGLAGEYNEQFF.